This T cell receptor (beta chain) was identified during a study of OX40 agonist ivuxolimab in advanced cancers. Some clones are missing from TCRdb's copy, which holds only in-frame ones; the method was immunoSEQ multiplex PCR. Of roughly 60,000 clones in the sample, about 85% are singletons; the top ten hold around 2.9%. This CDR3 comprises 15 residues. V shed 0 bases and J 6 bases; nucleotides not matched to a gene: 7. Per germline, CDR1 LGHNA and CDR2 YNFKEQ. This TCR came from an adult with an advanced solid tumor such as melanoma, head and neck, liver or kidney cancer. The chain links TRBV4-2 to TRBJ1-2; TRBD1 matches 7 bases. The specimen comprised CD4+ or CD8+ T cells sorted from blood, sampled in a trial of the OX40 agonist ivuxolimab. DNA for the CDR3: TGTGCCAGCAGCCAAGATACAGGGGTAATGGATGGCTACACCTTC. Protein: CASSQDTGVMDGYTF.